The present entry profiles one TCR beta chain with its context. Participants came from fewer than 25 US areas, aged about 18 to 100 years. Cohorts were assigned according to the clinical history that participants reported. This CDR3 contains 14 residues. Per the germline V gene, CDR1 is SNHLY and CDR2 is FYNNEI. The V segment lost 11 bases and the J segment 0 bases; nucleotides outside the gene matches: 6. The data belong to a study of blood T cell repertoires in COVID-19. Study-level information: Samples came from the United States, Italy and Spain, spanning acute and convalescent COVID-19. From T cells, B-cell-depleted T cells, or PBMCs came the material, which was cDNA or gDNA.

Assay used: immunoSEQ multiplex PCR; TCRdb lists only in-frame clones, some missing. The profile covers under 250,000 clones, with roughly 80% appearing a single time and 1.3% taken by the ten largest. The sequence derives from a woman in her forties with acute COVID-19. The sample comprised PBMCs or T cells enriched from blood (not recorded which). The chain combines TRBV2 with TRBJ1-4; 7 bases are shared with TRBD1. In DNA form, the CDR3 reads TGTGCCTCCAGGGGGACCTCAACTAATGAAAAACTGTTTTTT. The encoded protein is CASRGTSTNEKLFF.